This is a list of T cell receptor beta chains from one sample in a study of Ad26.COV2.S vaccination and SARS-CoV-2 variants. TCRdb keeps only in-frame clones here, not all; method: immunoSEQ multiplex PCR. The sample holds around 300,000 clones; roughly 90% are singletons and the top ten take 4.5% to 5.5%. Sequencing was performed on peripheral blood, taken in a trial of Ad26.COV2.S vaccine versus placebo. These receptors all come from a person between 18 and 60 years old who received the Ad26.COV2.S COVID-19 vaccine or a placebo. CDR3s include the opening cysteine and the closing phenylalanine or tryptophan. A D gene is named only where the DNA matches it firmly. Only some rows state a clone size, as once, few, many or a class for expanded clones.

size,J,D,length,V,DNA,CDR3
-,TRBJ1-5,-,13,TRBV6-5,TGTGCCAGCAGTTACGGGGTGAATCAGCCCCAGCATTTT,CASSYGVNQPQHF
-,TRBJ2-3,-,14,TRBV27,TGTGCCAGCAGTTTAACACTCCCGACAGATACGCAGTATTTT,CASSLTLPTDTQYF
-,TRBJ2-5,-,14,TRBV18,TGTGCCAGCTCACCAGGGCCGGCACAAGAGACCCAGTACTTC,CASSPGPAQETQYF
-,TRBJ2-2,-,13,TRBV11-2,TGTGCCAGCAGCTCCCAACCCGCCGGGGAGCTGTTTTTT,CASSSQPAGELFF
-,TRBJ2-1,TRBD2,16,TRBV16,TGTGCCAGCAGCCCAGGACTAGCGGAGATATACAATGAGCAGTTCTTC,CASSPGLAEIYNEQFF
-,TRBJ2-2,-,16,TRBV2,TGTGCCAGCAGTGAAGATGGTATAGGCGGCCCCGGGGAGCTGTTTTTT,CASSEDGIGGPGELFF
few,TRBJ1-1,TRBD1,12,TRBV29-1,TGCAGCGTCGTGACAGGGGGCACTGAAGCTTTCTTT,CSVVTGGTEAFF
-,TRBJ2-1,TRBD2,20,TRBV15,TGTGCCACCAGCAGAGCTCCCCCGACTAGCGGGAGGCAGTCCTACAATGAGCAGTTCTTC,CATSRAPPTSGRQSYNEQFF
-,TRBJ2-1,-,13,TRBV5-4,TGTGCCAGCAGCATCCTTACAGGGCGTGAGCAGTTCTTC,CASSILTGREQFF
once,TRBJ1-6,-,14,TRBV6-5,TGTGCCAGCAGTCTGTGGGACGCACATTCACCCCTCCACTTT,CASSLWDAHSPLHF
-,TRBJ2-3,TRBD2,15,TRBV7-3,TGTGCCAGCAGCTCAACTAGCGGTATCACAGATACGCAGTATTTT,CASSSTSGITDTQYF